The rows below give T cell receptor beta chains drawn from one sample of a study of tumor-infiltrating lymphocytes in primary liver carcinoma. Each CDR3 protein is one row after TCRdb ran MiXCR on the multiplex PCR reads. The sample has around 88,000 distinct CDR3 sequences, approximately 72% seen once. The sequenced material came from tumor-adjacent normal liver tissue. These TCRs come from a man aged 40-55 years with primary liver carcinoma and hepatitis B virus infection. CDR3s include the opening cysteine and the closing phenylalanine or tryptophan. Fields, in order: D gene, clone size, V gene, J gene, CDR3 DNA, CDR3 protein. The D gene is left open where the match is weak. Where a row states a size, it is once, few, many or the class of an expanded clone; other rows omit it.

D: NA
size: NA
V: TRBV10-1
J: TRBJ1-2
DNA: TGCGCCAGCAGTGATAGCTGGAGGAAGACTGACTACACCTTC
CDR3: CASSDSWRKTDYTF

D: NA
size: NA
V: TRBV5-1
J: TRBJ2-2
DNA: TGCGCCTGCTTTCAGGAGGACACCGGGGAGCTGTTTTTT
CDR3: CACFQEDTGELFF

D: TRBD2
size: NA
V: TRBV11-2
J: TRBJ2-3
DNA: TGTGCCAACAGCTTAGGGCCGTGGCGGGAGGAGGCAAATACGCAGTATTTT
CDR3: CANSLGPWREEANTQYF

D: NA
size: NA
V: TRBV20-1
J: TRBJ2-7
DNA: TGCAGTGTGGCAGCGGGTTCTGGGGAGCAGTACTTC
CDR3: CSVAAGSGEQYF

D: TRBD2
size: NA
V: TRBV7-9
J: TRBJ2-7
DNA: TGCGCCAGCAACCGTACTAGCGGGGGCTACGAGCAGTACTTC
CDR3: CASNRTSGGYEQYF

D: NA
size: NA
V: TRBV28
J: TRBJ2-3
DNA: TGTGCCAGCAGTTTTGGGGAGATGTTGGATACGCAGTATTTT
CDR3: CASSFGEMLDTQYF

D: TRBD1
size: many
V: TRBV10-3
J: TRBJ2-4
DNA: TGTGCCATCAGTGAGTCAGGGACAGGGGAGAACATTCAGTACTTC
CDR3: CAISESGTGENIQYF

D: TRBD2
size: NA
V: TRBV6-2/TRBV6-3
J: TRBJ2-7
DNA: TGTGTCAGCAGGCATACTAGCGAGATCTACGAGCAGTACTTC
CDR3: CVSRHTSEIYEQYF

D: NA
size: many
V: TRBV6-6
J: TRBJ1-4
DNA: TGTGCCAGCAGTTACGTCGTGGGTGGTGAAAAACTGTTTTTT
CDR3: CASSYVVGGEKLFF

D: TRBD1
size: NA
V: TRBV29-1
J: TRBJ1-1
DNA: TGCAGCGTGACAGGGGAGAAGACAGAAGCTTTCTTT
CDR3: CSVTGEKTEAFF